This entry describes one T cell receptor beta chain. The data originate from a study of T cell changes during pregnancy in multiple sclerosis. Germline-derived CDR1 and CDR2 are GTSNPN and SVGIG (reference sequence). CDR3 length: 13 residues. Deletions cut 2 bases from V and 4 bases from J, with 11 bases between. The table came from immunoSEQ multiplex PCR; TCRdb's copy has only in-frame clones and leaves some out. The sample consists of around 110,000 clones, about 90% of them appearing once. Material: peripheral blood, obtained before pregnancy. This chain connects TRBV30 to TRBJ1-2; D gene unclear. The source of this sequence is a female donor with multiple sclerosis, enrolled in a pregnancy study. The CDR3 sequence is CAWSRWAVYGYTF. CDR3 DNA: TGTGCCTGGAGTCGGTGGGCAGTCTATGGCTACACCTTC.